This T cell receptor beta chain was profiled in a study of blood T cell repertoires in COVID-19. Study-wide context: Sources were T cells, B-cell-depleted T cells, or PBMCs; the material itself was cDNA or gDNA.

In the study's own analysis: Estimated nucleated cell counts came from reference gene primer amplification. Repertoires were generated with immunoSEQ multiplex PCR, while TCRdb's copy carries only in-frame clones and drops some. That table supplies the V and J calls and clone size; D and trimming were determined from the DNA. The data hold 90,000 or so clones, with about 83% observed a single time. The origin of this receptor is a woman in her sixties or seventies with COVID-19, enrolled during active disease. What was sequenced was peripheral blood.

For the CDR3, the DNA is TGTGCCAGTAGTCCCCGACAGGGACCCTACAATGAGCAGTTCTTC. This gives the protein CASSPRQGPYNEQFF. The V call is TRBV19, the J call TRBJ2-1; 7 positions match TRBD1. CDR3 length equals 15 residues. Germline values: CDR1 LNHDA, CDR2 SQIVND (reference sequence). V trimming: 5 bases; J trimming: 2 bases; junction bases outside the gene matches: 6. Supplemented by reference TRBV19 and TRBJ2-1, the full variable domain reads DGGITQSPKYLFRKEGQNVTLSCEQNLNHDAMYWYRQDPGQGLRLIYYSQIVNDFQKGDIAEGYSVSREKKESFPLTVTSAQKNPTAFYLCASSPRQGPYNEQFFGPGTRLTVL.